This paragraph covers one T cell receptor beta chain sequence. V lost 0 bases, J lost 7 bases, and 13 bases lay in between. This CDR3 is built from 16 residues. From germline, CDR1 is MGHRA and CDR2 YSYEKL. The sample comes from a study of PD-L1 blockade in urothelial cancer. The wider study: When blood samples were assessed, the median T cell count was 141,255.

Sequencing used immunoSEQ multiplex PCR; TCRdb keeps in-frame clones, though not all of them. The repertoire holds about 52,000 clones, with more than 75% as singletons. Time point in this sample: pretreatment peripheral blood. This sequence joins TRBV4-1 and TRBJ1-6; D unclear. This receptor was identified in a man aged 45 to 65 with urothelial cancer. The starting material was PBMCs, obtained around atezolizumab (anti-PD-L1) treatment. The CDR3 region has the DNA TGCGCCAGCAGCCAAGAGGTCGGGGTTAGAAATTCACCCCTCCACTTT. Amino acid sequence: CASSQEVGVRNSPLHF.